The present TCR beta chain was sequenced within a study of cytomegalovirus exposure and HLA in healthy donors. Study summary: Inside one of the first data releases sat about 85 million unique TCRs taken from HLA-typed donors.

CDR1 MNHEY and CDR2 SMNVEV come from the germline V gene (reference sequence). The CDR3 length is 18 residues. This PCR relied on a set of 60 Vbeta primers and 13 Jbeta primers. Per the study methods: A later analysis counted tens of millions of unique TCR beta chains, around 10 million shared. TCRdb's table, derived via immunoSEQ multiplex PCR, lists solely in-frame clones and lacks some. V, J and clone size reflect that table, while D and trimming were determined from the DNA. This sample's table reports about 75,000 clones. Healthy bone marrow donors formed the donor group. Material for sequencing was PBMCs. The clonotype originates from a man aged 40-50 years in good health and CMV-seronegative. The chain recombines TRBV27 with TRBJ1-1, with D possibly being TRBD1 (6 bases). The CDR3, as DNA: TGTGCAGTAGCCGACCAAACCCAAACGCAGGGGAAGAACACTGAAGCTTTCTTT. Translating gives CAVADQTQTQGKNTEAFF.